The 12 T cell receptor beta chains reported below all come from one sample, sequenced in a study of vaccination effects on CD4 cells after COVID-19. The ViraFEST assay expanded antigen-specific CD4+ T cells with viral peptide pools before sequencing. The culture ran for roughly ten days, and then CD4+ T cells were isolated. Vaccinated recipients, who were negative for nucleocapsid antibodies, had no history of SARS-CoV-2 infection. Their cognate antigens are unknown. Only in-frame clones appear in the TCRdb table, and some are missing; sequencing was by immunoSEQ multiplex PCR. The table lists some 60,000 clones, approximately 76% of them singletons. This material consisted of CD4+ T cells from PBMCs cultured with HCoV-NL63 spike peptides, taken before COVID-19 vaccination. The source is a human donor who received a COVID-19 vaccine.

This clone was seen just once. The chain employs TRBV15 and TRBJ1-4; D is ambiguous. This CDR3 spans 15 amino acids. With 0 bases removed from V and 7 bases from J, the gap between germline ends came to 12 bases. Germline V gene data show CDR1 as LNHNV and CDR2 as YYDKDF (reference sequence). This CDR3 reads CATSRDPGVSEKLFF. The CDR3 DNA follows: TGTGCCACCAGCAGAGATCCGGGAGTGAGTGAAAAACTGTTTTTT.

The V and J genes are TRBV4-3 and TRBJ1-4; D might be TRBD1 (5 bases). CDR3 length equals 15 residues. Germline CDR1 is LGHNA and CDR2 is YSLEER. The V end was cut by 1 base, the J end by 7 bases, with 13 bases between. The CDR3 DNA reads TGCGCCAGCAGCCAAGCCCCGGGGACGGCTGAAAAACTGTTTTTT. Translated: CASSQAPGTAEKLFF.

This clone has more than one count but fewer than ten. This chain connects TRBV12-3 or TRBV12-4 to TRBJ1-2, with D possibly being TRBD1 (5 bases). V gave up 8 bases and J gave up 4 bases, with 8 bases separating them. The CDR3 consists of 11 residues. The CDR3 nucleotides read TGTGCCAGCCGGGGGGGCTATGGCTACACCTTC. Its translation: CASRGGYGYTF.

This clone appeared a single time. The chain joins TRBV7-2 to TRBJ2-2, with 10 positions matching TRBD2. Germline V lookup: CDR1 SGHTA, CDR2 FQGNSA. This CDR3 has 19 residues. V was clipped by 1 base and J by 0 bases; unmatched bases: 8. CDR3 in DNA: TGTGCCAGCAGCTTAGTTGCTAGCGGGGGACCCGCGAACACCGGGGAGCTGTTTTTT. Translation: CASSLVASGGPANTGELFF.

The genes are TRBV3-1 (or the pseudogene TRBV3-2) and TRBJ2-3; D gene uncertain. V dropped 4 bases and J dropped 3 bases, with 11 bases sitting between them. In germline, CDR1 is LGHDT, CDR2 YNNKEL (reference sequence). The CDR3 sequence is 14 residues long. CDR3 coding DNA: TGTGCCAGCAGCCCCGGACCCGGAACAGATACGCAGTATTTT. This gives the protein CASSPGPGTDTQYF.

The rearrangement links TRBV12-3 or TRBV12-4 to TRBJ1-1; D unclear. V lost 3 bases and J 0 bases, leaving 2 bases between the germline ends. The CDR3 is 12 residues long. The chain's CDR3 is CASSFVNTEAFF. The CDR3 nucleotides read TGTGCCAGCAGTTTCGTGAACACTGAAGCTTTCTTT.

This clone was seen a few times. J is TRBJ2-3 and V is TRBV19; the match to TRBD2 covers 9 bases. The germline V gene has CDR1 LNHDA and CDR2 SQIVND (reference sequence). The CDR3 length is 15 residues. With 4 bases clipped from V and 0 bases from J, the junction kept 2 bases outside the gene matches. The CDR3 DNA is TGTGCCAGTAGTAGGCTAGCGGGGAGCACAGATACGCAGTATTTT. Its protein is CASSRLAGSTDTQYF.

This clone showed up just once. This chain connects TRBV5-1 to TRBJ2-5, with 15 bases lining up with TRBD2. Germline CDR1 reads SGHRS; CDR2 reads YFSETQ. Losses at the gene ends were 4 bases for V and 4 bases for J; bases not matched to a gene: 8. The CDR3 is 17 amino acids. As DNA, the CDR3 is TGCGCCAGCAGCCCCGGACTAGCGGGGGGGCCGGGAGAGACCCAGTACTTC. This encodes CASSPGLAGGPGETQYF.

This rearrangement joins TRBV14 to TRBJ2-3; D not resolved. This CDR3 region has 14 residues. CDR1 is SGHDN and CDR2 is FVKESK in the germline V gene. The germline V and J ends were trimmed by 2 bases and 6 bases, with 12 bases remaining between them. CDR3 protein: CASSQYGRLDTQYF. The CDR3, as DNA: TGTGCCAGCAGCCAATACGGCAGATTGGATACGCAGTATTTT. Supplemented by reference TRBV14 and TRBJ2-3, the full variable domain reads EAGVTQFPSHSVIEKGQTVTLRCDPISGHDNLYWYRRVMGKEIKFLLHFVKESKQDESGMPNNRFLAERTGGTYSTLKVQPAELEDSGVYFCASSQYGRLDTQYFGPGTRLTVL.

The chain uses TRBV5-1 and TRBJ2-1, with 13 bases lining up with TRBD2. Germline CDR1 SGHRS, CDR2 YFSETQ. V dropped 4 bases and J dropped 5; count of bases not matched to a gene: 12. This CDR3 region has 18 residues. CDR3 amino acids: CASSPHRAGTSGDNEQFF. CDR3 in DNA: TGCGCCAGCAGCCCACACAGAGCCGGGACTAGCGGGGACAATGAGCAGTTCTTC.

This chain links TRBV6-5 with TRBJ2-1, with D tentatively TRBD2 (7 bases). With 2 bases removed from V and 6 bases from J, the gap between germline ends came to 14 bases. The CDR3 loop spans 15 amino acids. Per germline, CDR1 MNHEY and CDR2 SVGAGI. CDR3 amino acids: CASSYGGGRSNEQFF. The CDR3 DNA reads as TGTGCCAGCAGTTACGGCGGGGGCCGATCCAATGAGCAGTTCTTC.

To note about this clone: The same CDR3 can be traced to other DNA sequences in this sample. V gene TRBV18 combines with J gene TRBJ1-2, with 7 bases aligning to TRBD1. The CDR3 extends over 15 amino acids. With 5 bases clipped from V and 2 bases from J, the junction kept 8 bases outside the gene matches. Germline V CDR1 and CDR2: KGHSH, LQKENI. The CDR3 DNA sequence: TGTGCCAGCTCAGCGACCGGACAGGACAACTATGGCTACACCTTC. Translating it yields CASSATGQDNYGYTF.